Only a few counts were recorded for the clone carrying this T cell receptor (beta chain). Antigen unknown. Germline trimming cut 0 bases from V and 1 base from J; bases unmatched to any gene: 5. The CDR3 covers 15 residues. The germline V gene encodes CDR1 DFQATT and CDR2 SNEGSKA (reference sequence). Amplification yielded TCR beta CDR3 regions, with RNA transcripts as the source. An initial round of RT-PCR targeting the TCR CDR3 relied on the HTBI primer set. TCRdb re-called the multiplex PCR reads with MiXCR, one entry per CDR3 protein. The data hold about 700,000 distinct CDR3 sequences, with just under 45% observed a single time. Diagnoses were established using clinical symptoms, serum thyroxine and TRAb, thyroid ultrasound and orbital computed tomography. The sample originates from a study of T cells in Graves' hyperthyroidism and ophthalmopathy. The study, taken as a whole, reports: A model using 13 V-J features told ophthalmopathy apart from stable hyperthyroidism.

Specimen: peripheral blood or thyroid tissue (not recorded which). The V and J genes are TRBV20-1 and TRBJ1-2; 7 bases fit TRBD1. This sequence originates from an adult man with Graves' disease, either hyperthyroidism or ophthalmopathy (not recorded which). For the CDR3, the DNA is TGCAGTGCTAGAGATCTGCAGGGGGGTAACTATGGCTACACCTTC. Translated: CSARDLQGGNYGYTF.